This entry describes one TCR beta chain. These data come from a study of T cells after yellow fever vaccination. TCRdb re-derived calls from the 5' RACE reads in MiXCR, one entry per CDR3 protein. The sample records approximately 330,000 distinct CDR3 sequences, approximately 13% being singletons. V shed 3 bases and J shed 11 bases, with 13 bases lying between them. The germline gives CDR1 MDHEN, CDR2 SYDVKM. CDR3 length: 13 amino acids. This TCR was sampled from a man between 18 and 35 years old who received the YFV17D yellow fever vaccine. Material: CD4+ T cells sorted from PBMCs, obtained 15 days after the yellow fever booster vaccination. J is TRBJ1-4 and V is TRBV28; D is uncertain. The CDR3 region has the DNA TGTGCCAGCAGTTTTGCGACCACCTCTAAACTGTTTTTT. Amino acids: CASSFATTSKLFF.